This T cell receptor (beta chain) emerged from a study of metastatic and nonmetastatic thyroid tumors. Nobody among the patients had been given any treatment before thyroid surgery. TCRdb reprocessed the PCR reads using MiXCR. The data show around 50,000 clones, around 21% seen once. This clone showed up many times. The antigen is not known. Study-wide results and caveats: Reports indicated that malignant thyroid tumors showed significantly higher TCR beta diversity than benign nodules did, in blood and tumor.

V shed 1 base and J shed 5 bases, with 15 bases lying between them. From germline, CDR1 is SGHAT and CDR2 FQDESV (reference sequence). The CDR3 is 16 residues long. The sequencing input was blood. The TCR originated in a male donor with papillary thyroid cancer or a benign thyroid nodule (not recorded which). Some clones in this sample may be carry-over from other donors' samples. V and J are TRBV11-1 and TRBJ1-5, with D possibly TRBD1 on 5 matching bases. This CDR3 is CASSLEGSGGDQPQHF. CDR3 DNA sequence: TGTGCCAGCAGCTTAGAAGGGTCTGGAGGGGATCAGCCCCAGCATTTT.